This T cell receptor beta chain was found in a study of CD8 T cells in ankylosing spondylitis. Study results and caveats: CD8+ disease-linked clones were present at relatively low frequencies in blood. A TCR beta motif of under ten highly homologous variants seemed to mark ankylosing spondylitis blood.

Note on this clonotype: Antigen: not known.

A quantitative 5'-RACE method, one with molecular barcodes, was used to make TCR beta libraries. TCRdb fed the 5' RACE reads into MiXCR, producing one record per CDR3 protein. The table includes roughly 700,000 distinct CDR3 sequences, under 20% detected once. The sample was blood, either unsorted or a sorted T cell fraction (not recorded which). The sequence was obtained from a male donor with ankylosing spondylitis.

As DNA, the CDR3 is TGTGCCAGCAGTTTAGGGGGCCGGGACGGAGATACGCAGTATTTT. This sequence encodes CASSLGGRDGDTQYF. The chain employs TRBV12-3 or TRBV12-4 and TRBJ2-3; D could derive from TRBD1 or TRBD2 (5 bases each). This CDR3 has 15 residues. Trimming took off 1 base at V and 5 bases at J, with 13 bases between the two ends.